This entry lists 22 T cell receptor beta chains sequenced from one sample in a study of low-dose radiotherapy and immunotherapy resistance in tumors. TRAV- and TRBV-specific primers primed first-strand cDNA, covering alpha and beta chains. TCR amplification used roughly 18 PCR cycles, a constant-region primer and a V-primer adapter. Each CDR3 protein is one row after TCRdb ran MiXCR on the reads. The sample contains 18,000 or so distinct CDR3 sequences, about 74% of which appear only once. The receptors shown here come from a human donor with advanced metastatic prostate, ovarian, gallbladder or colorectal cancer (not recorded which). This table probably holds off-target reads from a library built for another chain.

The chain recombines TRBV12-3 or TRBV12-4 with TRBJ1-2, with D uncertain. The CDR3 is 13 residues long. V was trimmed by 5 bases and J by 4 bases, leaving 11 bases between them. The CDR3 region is CASSMAAGYGYTF. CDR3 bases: TGTGCCAGCAGTATGGCGGCGGGCTATGGCTACACCTTC.

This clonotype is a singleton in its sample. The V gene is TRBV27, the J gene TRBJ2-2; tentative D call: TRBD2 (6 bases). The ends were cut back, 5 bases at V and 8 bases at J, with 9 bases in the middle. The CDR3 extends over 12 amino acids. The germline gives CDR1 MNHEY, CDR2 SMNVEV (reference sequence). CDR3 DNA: TGTGCCAGCAGTCCTCGGGGGGGGGAGCTGTTTTTT. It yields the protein CASSPRGGELFF.

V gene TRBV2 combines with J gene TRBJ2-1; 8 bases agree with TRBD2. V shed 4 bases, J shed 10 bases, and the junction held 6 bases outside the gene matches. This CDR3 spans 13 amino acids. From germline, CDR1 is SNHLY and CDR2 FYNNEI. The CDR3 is CASSARLAKEQFF. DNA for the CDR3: TGTGCCAGCAGTGCCCGACTAGCGAAAGAGCAGTTCTTC.

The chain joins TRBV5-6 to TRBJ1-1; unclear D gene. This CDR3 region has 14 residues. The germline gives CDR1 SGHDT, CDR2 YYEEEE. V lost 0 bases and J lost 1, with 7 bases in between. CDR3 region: CASSLVSANTEAFF. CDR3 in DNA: TGTGCCAGCAGCTTGGTATCGGCGAACACTGAAGCTTTCTTT.

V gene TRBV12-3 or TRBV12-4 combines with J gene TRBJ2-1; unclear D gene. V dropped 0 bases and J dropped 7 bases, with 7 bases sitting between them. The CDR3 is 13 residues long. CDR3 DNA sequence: TGTGCCAGCAGTTTAGCGTTGGCAAATGAGCAGTTCTTC. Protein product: CASSLALANEQFF.

DNA of the CDR3: TGTGCCAGCAGTGAAGCAGGGTACAATGAGCAGTTCTTC. Its translation is CASSEAGYNEQFF. This chain connects TRBV2 to TRBJ2-1; D not resolved. The CDR3 has 13 amino acids. The germline CDR1 and CDR2 sequences are SNHLY and FYNNEI. Trimming stripped 0 bases from V and 4 bases from J, with 4 bases between.

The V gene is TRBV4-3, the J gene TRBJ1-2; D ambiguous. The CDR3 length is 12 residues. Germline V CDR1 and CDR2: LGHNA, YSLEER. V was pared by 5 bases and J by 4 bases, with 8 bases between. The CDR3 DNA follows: TGCGCCAGCAGCGACGGAGGCTATGGCTACACCTTC. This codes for CASSDGGYGYTF.

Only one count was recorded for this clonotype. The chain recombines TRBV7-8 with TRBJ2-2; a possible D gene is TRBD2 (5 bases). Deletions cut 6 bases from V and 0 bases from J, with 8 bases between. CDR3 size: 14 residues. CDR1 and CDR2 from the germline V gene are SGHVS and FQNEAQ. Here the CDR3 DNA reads TGTGCCAGCAGAATACTAGCGAACACCGGGGAGCTGTTTTTT. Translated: CASRILANTGELFF.

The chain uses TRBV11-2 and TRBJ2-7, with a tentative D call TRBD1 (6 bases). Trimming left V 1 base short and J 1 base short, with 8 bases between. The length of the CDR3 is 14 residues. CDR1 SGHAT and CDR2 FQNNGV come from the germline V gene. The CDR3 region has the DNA TGTGCCAGCAGCTTAGGAGGGGGTTCCTACGAGCAGTACTTC. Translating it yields CASSLGGGSYEQYF.

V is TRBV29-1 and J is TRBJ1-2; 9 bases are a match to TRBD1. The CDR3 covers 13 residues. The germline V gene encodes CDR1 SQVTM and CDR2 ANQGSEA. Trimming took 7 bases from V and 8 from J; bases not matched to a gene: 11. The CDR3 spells CSAQGGTGRGYTF. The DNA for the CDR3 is TGCAGCGCTCAAGGAGGGACAGGGCGAGGCTACACCTTC. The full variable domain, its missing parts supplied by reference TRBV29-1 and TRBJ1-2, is SAVISQKPSRDICQRGTSLTIQCQVDSQVTMMFWYRQQPGQSLTLIATANQGSEATYESGFVIDKFPISRPNLTFSTLTVSNMSPEDSSIYLCSAQGGTGRGYTFGSGTRLTVV.

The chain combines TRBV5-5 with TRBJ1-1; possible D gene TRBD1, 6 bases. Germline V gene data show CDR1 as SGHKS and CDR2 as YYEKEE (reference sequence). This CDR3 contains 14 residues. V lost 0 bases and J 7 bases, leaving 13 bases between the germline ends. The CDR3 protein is CASSLAGTRREAFF. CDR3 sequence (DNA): TGTGCCAGCAGCTTGGCCGGGACACGTCGTGAAGCTTTCTTT.

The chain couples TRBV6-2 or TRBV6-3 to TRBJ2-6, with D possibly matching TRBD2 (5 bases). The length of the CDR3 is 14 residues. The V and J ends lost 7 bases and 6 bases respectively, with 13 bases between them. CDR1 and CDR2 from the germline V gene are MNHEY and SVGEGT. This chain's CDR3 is CASIPPREANVLTF. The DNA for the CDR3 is TGTGCCAGCATCCCCCCCCGGGAGGCCAACGTCCTGACTTTC.

The CDR3 region is CASSPGTHFSYEQYF. In DNA form, the CDR3 reads TGCGCCAGCAGCCCCGGGACGCACTTCTCCTACGAGCAGTACTTC. The J gene is TRBJ2-7, the V gene TRBV5-1; D assignment may be TRBD1 or TRBD2 (5 bases each). The CDR3 is made up of 15 amino acids. Germline CDR1 reads SGHRS; CDR2 reads YFSETQ. V lost 4 bases and J 0 bases, leaving 14 bases between the germline ends.

The CDR3 DNA reads TGTGCCAGCAGCGCCAGCGGGAGCTCCTACAATGAGCAGTTCTTC. Translation gives CASSASGSSYNEQFF. The chain uses TRBV5-4 and TRBJ2-1; 8 nucleotides align to TRBD2. Germline V gene sequence: CDR1 SGHNT, CDR2 YYREEE (reference sequence). V lost 4 bases and J lost 0; bases outside the gene matches: 3. This CDR3 is built from 15 residues.

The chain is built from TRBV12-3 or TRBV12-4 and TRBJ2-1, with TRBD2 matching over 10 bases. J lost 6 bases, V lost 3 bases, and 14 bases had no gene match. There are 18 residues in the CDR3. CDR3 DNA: TGTGCCAGCAGTTTTCAACGAAGCCTAGCGGGAGTTAGCAATGAGCAGTTCTTC. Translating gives CASSFQRSLAGVSNEQFF.

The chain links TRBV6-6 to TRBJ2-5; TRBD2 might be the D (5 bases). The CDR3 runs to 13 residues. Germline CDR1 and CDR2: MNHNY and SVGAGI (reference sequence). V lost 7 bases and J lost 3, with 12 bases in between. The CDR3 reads CASTRDFKETQYF. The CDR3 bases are TGTGCCAGCACCCGGGATTTTAAAGAGACCCAGTACTTC.

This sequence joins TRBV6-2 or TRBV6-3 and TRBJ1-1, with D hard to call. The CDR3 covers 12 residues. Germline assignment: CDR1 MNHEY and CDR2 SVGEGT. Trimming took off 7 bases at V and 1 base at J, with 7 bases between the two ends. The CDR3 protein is CASNDPNTEAFF. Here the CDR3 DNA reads TGTGCCAGCAACGACCCGAACACTGAAGCTTTCTTT.

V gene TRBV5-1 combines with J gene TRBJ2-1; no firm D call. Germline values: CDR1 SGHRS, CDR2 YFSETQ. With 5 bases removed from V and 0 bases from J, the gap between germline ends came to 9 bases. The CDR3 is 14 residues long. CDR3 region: CASSSPGSYNEQFF. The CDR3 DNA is TGCGCCAGCAGTTCCCCCGGCTCCTACAATGAGCAGTTCTTC. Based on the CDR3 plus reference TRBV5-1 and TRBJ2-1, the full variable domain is KAGVTQTPRYLIKTRGQQVTLSCSPISGHRSVSWYQQTPGQGLQFLFEYFSETQRNKGNFPGRFSGRQFSNSRSEMNVSTLELGDSALYLCASSSPGSYNEQFFGPGTRLTVL.

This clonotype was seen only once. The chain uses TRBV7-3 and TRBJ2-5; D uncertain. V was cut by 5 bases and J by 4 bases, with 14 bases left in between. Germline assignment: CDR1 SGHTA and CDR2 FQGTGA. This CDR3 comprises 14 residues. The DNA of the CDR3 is TGTGCCAGCAGCAAACTCCCCGTTGGAGAGACCCAGTACTTC. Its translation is CASSKLPVGETQYF. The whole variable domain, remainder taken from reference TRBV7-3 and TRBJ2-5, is GAGVSQTPSNKVTEKGKYVELRCDPISGHTALYWYRQSLGQGPEFLIYFQGTGAADDSGLPNDRFFAVRPEGSVSTLKIQRTERGDSAVYLCASSKLPVGETQYFGPGTRLLVL.

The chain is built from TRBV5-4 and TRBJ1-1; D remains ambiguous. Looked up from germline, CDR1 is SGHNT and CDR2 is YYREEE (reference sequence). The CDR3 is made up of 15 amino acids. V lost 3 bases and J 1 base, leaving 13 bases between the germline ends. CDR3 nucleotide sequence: TGTGCCAGCAGCTCGGCTGGACGTCGGAACACTGAAGCTTTCTTT. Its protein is CASSSAGRRNTEAFF. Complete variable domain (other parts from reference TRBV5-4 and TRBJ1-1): ETGVTQSPTHLIKTRGQQVTLRCSSQSGHNTVSWYQQALGQGPQFIFQYYREEENGRGNFPPRFSGLQFPNYSSELNVNALELDDSALYLCASSSAGRRNTEAFFGQGTRLTVV.

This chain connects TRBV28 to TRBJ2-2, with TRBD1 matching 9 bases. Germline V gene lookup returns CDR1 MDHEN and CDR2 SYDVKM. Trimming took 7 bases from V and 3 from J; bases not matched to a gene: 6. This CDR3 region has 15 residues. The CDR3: CASKGTGTDTGELFF. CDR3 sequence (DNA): TGTGCCAGCAAGGGGACAGGGACGGACACCGGGGAGCTGTTTTTT.

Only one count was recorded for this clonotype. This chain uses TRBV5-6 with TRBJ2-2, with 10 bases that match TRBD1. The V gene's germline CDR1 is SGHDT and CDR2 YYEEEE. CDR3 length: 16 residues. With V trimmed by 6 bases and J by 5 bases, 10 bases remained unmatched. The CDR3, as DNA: TGTGCCAGCACCGACGACAGGGGGCGAATGACCGGGGAGCTGTTTTTT. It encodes CASTDDRGRMTGELFF.